These 5 T cell receptor beta chains share one sample of origin, sequenced in a study of blood T cells in healthy people across ages. A sample-barcoded 5' primer and a J-beta primer mix were used in a second PCR of roughly 7 to 12 cycles. TCRdb fed the 5' RACE reads into MiXCR, producing one record per CDR3 protein. Seen here are around 1.5 million distinct CDR3 sequences, approximately 38% observed once, and the top ten hold 6.5% to 10%. Sequencing was performed on blood. These receptors were collected from a young woman in good health.

V usage is TRBV4-2 and J usage is TRBJ2-7, with 10 positions matching TRBD1. Per germline, CDR1 LGHNA and CDR2 YNFKEQ. The CDR3 consists of 17 residues. The V gene end was trimmed by 0 bases and the J gene end by 5 bases; junction bases not matched to a gene: 10. The CDR3 spells CASSQDYVGTGVNEQYF. Written as DNA, the CDR3 is TGTGCCAGCAGCCAAGACTACGTGGGGACAGGGGTGAACGAGCAGTACTTC.

The rearrangement uses TRBV27 and TRBJ1-5; the D gene is possibly TRBD1 (6 bases). The CDR3 contains 14 residues. Germline CDR1 is MNHEY and CDR2 is SMNVEV (reference sequence). V lost 3 bases, J lost 5 bases, and 11 bases lay in between. The CDR3 sequence is CASSFGTMDQPQHF. Written as DNA, the CDR3 is TGTGCCAGCAGTTTCGGGACAATGGATCAGCCCCAGCATTTT.

The chain joins TRBV6-1 to TRBJ1-2; the D gene is possibly TRBD1 (5 bases). The length of the CDR3 is 15 residues. Germline V CDR1 and CDR2: MNHNS, SASEGT. V was shortened by 1 base and J by 5 bases, with 14 bases between the two germline ends. The CDR3 protein is CASSEGVIGGYGYTF. CDR3 DNA sequence: TGTGCCAGCAGTGAAGGGGTTATTGGGGGATATGGCTACACCTTC.

This clonotype has just one count. One junction end does not reproduce the germline sequence, and a read error may be involved. The V gene is TRBV20-1, the J gene TRBJ1-2; 7 bases line up with TRBD1. Germline lookup yields CDR1 DFQATT and CDR2 SNEGSKA (reference sequence). This CDR3 spans 16 amino acids. CDR3 nucleotides: TGCAGTGCTAGAGATGGAATGGGGAGGGGGCCTTATGGCCACACCTTC. The encoded protein is CSARDGMGRGPYGHTF.

The chain carries TRBV20-1 and TRBJ2-5, with 10 bases that match TRBD1. The end of the DNA fits TRBJ2-7 better, so the J call may be wrong. This CDR3 spans 14 amino acids. CDR1 DFQATT and CDR2 SNEGSKA come from the germline V gene (reference sequence). CDR3 nucleotide sequence: TGCAGTGCCCCAGACGGGACAGGGGCCCGCGAGCAGTACTTC. It translates to CSAPDGTGAREQYF.